This T cell receptor beta chain was captured by sequencing in a study of T cell responses to AZD1222 COVID-19 vaccine. Turning to the study itself: Whether given at about 4 or about 12 weeks, second doses were pooled. General study results and limits: In a largely white British group with more females than males, clonal diversity was possibly underestimated.

Produced via immunoSEQ multiplex PCR; TCRdb's table is partial and in-frame only. This sample carries tens of thousands of clones, 86% of them seen once, and the ten largest clones take around 9.6%. About this clone: Its antigen is unknown.

This CDR3 contains 13 residues. Trimming cost V 3 bases and J 4 bases, with 9 bases left between them. The V gene's germline CDR1 is GTSNPN and CDR2 SVGIG (reference sequence). The chain is built from TRBV30 and TRBJ2-2; D is perhaps TRBD2 (6 bases). This TCR was sampled from an adult in good health. The sample in question was peripheral blood, obtained on day 0 of AZD1222 vaccination. The CDR3 sequence is CAWRLGGTGELFF. For the CDR3, the DNA is TGTGCCTGGAGGTTGGGGGGCACCGGGGAGCTGTTTTTT.